This is a list of T cell receptor beta chains from one sample in a study of graft-versus-host responses after intestinal transplantation. This table comes from immunoSEQ multiplex PCR, and its TCRdb copy is limited to in-frame clones, with some not included. The sample carries 98,000 or so clones, more than 75% recorded once. Specimen: PBMCs, collected 255 days after intestinal transplant. Receptors were obtained from a human patient who received an intestinal transplant, so some T cells may come from the graft donor. CDR3s include the opening cysteine and the closing phenylalanine or tryptophan. The D gene is left open where the match is weak. Clone size is not always given. Where it is, it says once, few, many or a class for expanded clones.

>NA|TRBD1|TRBJ1-6|TRBV4-1
CASSLKTGESYNSPLHF
TGCGCCAGCAGCCTAAAGACAGGGGAATCCTATAATTCACCCCTCCACTTT
>NA|TRBD1|TRBJ2-3|TRBV10-3
CAIRTGGADTQYF
TGTGCCATCAGGACAGGGGGCGCAGATACGCAGTATTTT
>NA|NA|TRBJ2-3|TRBV30
CAWSGTSTDTQYF
TGTGCCTGGAGTGGGACTAGCACAGATACGCAGTATTTT
>NA|TRBD1|TRBJ2-7|TRBV10-2
CASYDRGGYEQYF
TGCGCCAGCTATGACAGGGGGGGCTACGAGCAGTACTTC
>NA|NA|TRBJ2-3|TRBV5-1
CASSLAGYTDTQYF
TGCGCCAGCAGCTTGGCGGGCTATACAGATACGCAGTATTTT
>NA|TRBD2|TRBJ2-5|TRBV27
CASSAGTSGRETQYF
TGTGCCAGCAGTGCCGGGACTAGCGGGCGCGAGACCCAGTACTTC
>NA|NA|TRBJ1-4|TRBV7-8
CASSFNSQNEKLFF
TGTGCCAGCAGCTTCAACAGCCAAAATGAAAAACTGTTTTTT
>NA|NA|TRBJ2-2|TRBV4-1
CASSQVEVGANTGELFF
TGCGCCAGCAGCCAAGTTGAGGTCGGTGCGAACACCGGGGAGCTGTTTTTT
>NA|NA|TRBJ1-3|TRBV21-1
CASSKKGTPRGPGNTIYF
TGTGCCAGCAGCAAAAAAGGGACGCCGAGGGGACCTGGAAACACCATATATTTT
>NA|NA|TRBJ2-1|TRBV6-6
CASSYLLQNEQFF
TGTGCCAGCAGTTACCTTCTACAGAATGAGCAGTTCTTC
>NA|NA|TRBJ2-4|TRBV7-2
CASSFPWGKNIQYF
TGTGCCAGCAGCTTTCCATGGGGCAAAAACATTCAGTACTTC
>NA|NA|TRBJ2-1|TRBV10-3
CAIAAVSYNEQFF
TGTGCCATAGCAGCAGTCTCCTACAATGAGCAGTTCTTC
>NA|TRBD2|TRBJ2-1|TRBV27
CASSSGGGPLNEQFF
TGTGCCAGCAGTTCCGGCGGGGGGCCCCTGAATGAGCAGTTCTTC
>NA|TRBD1|TRBJ1-4|TRBV4-2
CASSQDPGGWEKLFF
TGTGCCAGCAGCCAAGATCCAGGGGGCTGGGAAAAACTGTTTTTT
>once|TRBD2|TRBJ2-3|TRBV5-4
CASSLRFPSGGADTQYF
TGTGCCAGCAGCTTGAGGTTCCCTAGCGGGGGGGCGGATACGCAGTATTTT
>NA|NA|TRBJ1-2|TRBV5-8
CASSLELNNYGYTF
TGTGCCAGCAGCTTGGAATTGAATAACTATGGCTACACCTTC
>NA|NA|TRBJ2-3|TRBV18
CASSHEIGADTQYF
TGTGCCAGCTCACACGAGATCGGGGCAGATACGCAGTATTTT
>NA|NA|TRBJ1-1|TRBV18
CASSPYPERVNTEAFF
TGTGCCAGCTCACCTTATCCAGAACGGGTGAACACTGAAGCTTTCTTT
>NA|TRBD2|TRBJ2-1|TRBV5-1
CASSPAGAYNEQFF
TGCGCCAGCAGCCCAGCGGGAGCCTACAATGAGCAGTTCTTC
>NA|NA|TRBJ2-4|TRBV27
CASSLVGDGIQYF
TGTGCCAGCAGTTTAGTGGGGGATGGCATTCAGTACTTC
>NA|TRBD1|TRBJ1-2|TRBV5-6
CASSLPGGNGYTF
TGTGCCAGCAGCTTACCAGGGGGGAATGGCTACACCTTC
>NA|NA|TRBJ2-6|TRBV6-4
CASSEGTGANVLTF
TGTGCCAGCAGTGAGGGAACTGGGGCCAACGTCCTGACTTTC
>NA|NA|TRBJ1-1|TRBV15
CATGAALNTEAFF
TGTGCCACCGGAGCTGCCCTGAACACTGAAGCTTTCTTT
>few|NA|TRBJ1-6|TRBV21-1
CASSIAGGQGTYNSPLHF
TGTGCCAGCAGCATAGCGGGCGGGCAGGGGACATATAATTCACCCCTCCACTTT